Many counts were recorded for the clone carrying this TCR beta chain. Its antigen remains unidentified. V lost 2 bases and J lost 8, with 10 bases in between. The CDR3 runs 13 residues. Healthy Caucasians provided all donations. Template switching supplied a universal primer site; unique molecular identifiers were carried on the cDNA. TCRdb passed the 5' RACE reads through MiXCR, listing each CDR3 protein once. The table has about 330,000 distinct CDR3 sequences, roughly an eighth seen once. This specimen belongs to a study of identical twins. Study findings and constraints: Findings came from cross-sectional statistics, without long-term follow-up of donors. Fewer insertions characterized abundant cord blood beta clonotypes, whereas memory repertoires showed none.

The same specimen was also included in a second study, on yellow fever vaccine responses in identical twins.

The clonotype originates from a woman between 18 and 30 years old in good health. The sample was CD8+ T cells sorted from blood. V gene TRBV12-3 or TRBV12-4 combines with J gene TRBJ1-3; D is unresolved. CDR3 nucleotide sequence: TGTGCCAGCAGTTTATTTGTGGGAGACACCATATATTTT. It is translated as CASSLFVGDTIYF.